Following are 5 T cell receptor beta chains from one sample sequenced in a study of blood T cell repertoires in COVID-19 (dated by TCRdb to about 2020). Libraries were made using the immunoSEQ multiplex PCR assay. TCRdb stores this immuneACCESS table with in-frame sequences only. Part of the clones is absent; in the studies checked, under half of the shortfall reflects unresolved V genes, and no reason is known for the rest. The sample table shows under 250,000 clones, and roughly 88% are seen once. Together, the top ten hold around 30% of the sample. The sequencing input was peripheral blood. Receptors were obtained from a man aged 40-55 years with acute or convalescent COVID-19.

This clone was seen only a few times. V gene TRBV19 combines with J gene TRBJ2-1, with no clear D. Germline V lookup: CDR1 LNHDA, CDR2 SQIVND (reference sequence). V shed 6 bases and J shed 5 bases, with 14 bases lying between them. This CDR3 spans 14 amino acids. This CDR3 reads CASSKRIQNNEQFF. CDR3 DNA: TGTGCCAGTAGCAAAAGAATACAGAACAATGAGCAGTTCTTC.

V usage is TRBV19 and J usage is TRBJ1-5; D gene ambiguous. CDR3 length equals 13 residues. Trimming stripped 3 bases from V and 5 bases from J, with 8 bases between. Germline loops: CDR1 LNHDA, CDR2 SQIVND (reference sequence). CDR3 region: CASSISRDQPQHF. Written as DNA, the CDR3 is TGTGCCAGTAGTATTAGCCGGGATCAGCCCCAGCATTTT.

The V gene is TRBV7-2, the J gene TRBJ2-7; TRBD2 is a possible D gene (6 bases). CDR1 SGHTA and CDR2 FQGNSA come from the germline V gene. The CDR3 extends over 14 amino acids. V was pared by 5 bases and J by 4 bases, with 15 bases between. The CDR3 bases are TGTGCCAGCAGCCCCCGGGCCGGGGGATACGAGCAGTACTTC. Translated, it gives CASSPRAGGYEQYF.

The CDR3 DNA is TGTGCCAGCAGCCAAGATTTGGCCAGGGCTGGTGAAGCTTTCTTT. This sequence encodes CASSQDLARAGEAFF. This chain links TRBV4-2 with TRBJ1-1; D is perhaps TRBD1 (5 bases). Germline V gene lookup returns CDR1 LGHNA and CDR2 YNFKEQ. The CDR3 runs to 15 residues. The V end was cut by 0 bases, the J end by 7 bases, with 15 bases between.

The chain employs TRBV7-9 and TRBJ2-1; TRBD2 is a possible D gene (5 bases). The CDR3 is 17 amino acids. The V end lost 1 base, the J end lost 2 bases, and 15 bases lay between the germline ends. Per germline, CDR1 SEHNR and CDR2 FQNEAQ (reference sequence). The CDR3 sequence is CASSLVGRRGTYNEQFF. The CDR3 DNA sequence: TGTGCCAGCAGCTTAGTAGGTCGTCGGGGAACCTACAATGAGCAGTTCTTC.